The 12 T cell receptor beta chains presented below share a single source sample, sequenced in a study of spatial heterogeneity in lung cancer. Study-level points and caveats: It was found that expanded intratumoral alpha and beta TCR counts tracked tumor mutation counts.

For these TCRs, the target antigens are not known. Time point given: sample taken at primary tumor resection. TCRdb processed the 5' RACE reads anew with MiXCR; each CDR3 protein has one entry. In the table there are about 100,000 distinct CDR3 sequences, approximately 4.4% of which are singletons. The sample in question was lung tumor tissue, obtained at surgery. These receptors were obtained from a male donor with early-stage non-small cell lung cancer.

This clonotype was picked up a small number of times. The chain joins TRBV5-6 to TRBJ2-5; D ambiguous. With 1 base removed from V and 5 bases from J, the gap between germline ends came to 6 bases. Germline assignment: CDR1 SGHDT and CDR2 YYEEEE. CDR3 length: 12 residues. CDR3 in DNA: TGTGCCAGCAGCTTGTTGGAGGAGACCCAGTACTTC. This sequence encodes CASSLLEETQYF.

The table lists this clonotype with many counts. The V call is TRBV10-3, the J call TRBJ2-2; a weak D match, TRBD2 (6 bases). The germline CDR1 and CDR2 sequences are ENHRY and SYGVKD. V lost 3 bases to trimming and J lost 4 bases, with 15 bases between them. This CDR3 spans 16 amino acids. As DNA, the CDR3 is TGTGCCATCAGTGAAACGGCGGGAAGGGGCACCGGGGAGCTGTTTTTT. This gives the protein CAISETAGRGTGELFF.

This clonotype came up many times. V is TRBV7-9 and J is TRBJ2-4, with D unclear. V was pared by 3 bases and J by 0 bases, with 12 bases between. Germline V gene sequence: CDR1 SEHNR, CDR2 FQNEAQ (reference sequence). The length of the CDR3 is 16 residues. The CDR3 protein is CASSFGLVGAKNIQYF. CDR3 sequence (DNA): TGTGCCAGCAGCTTTGGGCTTGTTGGAGCCAAAAACATTCAGTACTTC.

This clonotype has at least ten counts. The CDR3 DNA is TGCGCCAGCAGCCAAGATCTGGCAGGGGGGTCCGAATATCAGCCCCAGCATTTT. It codes for CASSQDLAGGSEYQPQHF. V is TRBV4-1 and J is TRBJ1-5; TRBD1 matches at 7 bases. The CDR3 covers 18 residues. The J segment lost 5 bases and the V segment lost 0 bases, leaving 13 bases of the junction unmatched. The germline V gene has CDR1 MGHRA and CDR2 YSYEKL.

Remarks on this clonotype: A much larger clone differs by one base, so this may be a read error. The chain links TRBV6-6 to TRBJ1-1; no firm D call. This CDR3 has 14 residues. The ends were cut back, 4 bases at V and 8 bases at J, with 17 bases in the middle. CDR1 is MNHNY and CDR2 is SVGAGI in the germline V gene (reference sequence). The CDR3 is CASSLDRTNTEAFF. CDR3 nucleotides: TGTGCCAGCAGTTTGGATCGGACCAATACCGAAGCTTTCTTT.

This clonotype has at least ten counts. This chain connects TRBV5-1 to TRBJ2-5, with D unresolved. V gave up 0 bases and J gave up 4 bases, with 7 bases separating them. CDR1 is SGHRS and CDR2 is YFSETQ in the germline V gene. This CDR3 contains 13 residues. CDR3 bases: TGCGCCAGCAGCTTGGGAGAGGCAGAGACCCAGTACTTC. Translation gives CASSLGEAETQYF.

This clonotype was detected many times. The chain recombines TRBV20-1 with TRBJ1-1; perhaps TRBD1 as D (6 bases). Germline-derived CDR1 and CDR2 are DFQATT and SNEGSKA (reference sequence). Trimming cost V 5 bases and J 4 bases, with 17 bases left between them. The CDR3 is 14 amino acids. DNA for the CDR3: TGCAGTGCTGTTCCCCAGGGGCGGGGCACTGAAGCTTTCTTT. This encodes CSAVPQGRGTEAFF.

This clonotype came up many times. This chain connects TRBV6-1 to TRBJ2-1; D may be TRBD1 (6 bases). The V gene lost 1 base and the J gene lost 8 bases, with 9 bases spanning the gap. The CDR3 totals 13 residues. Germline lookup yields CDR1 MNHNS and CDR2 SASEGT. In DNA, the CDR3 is TGTGCCAGCAGTGAAGTACAGGGCGATGAGCAGTTCTTC. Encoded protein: CASSEVQGDEQFF.

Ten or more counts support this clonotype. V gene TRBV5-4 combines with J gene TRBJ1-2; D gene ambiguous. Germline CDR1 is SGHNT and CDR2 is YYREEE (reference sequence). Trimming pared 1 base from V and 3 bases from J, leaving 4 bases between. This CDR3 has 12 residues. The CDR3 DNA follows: TGTGCCAGCAGCTTGACAGACTATGGCTACACCTTC. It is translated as CASSLTDYGYTF. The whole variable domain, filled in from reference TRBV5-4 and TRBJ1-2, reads ETGVTQSPTHLIKTRGQQVTLRCSSQSGHNTVSWYQQALGQGPQFIFQYYREEENGRGNFPPRFSGLQFPNYSSELNVNALELDDSALYLCASSLTDYGYTFGSGTRLTVV.

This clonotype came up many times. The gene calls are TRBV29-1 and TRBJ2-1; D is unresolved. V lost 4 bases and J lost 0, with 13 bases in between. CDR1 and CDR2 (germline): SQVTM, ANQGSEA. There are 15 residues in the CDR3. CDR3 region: CSVGKAQTSYNEQFF. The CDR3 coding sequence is TGCAGCGTTGGTAAGGCCCAAACCTCCTACAATGAGCAGTTCTTC.

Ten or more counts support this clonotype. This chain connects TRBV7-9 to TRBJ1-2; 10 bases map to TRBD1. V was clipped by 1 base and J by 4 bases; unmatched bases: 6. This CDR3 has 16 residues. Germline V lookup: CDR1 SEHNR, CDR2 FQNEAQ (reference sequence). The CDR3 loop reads CASSLGGTGEGYGYTF. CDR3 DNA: TGTGCCAGCAGCTTAGGTGGGACAGGGGAAGGCTATGGCTACACCTTC. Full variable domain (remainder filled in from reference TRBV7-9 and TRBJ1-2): DTGVSQNPRHKITKRGQNVTFRCDPISEHNRLYWYRQTLGQGPEFLTYFQNEAQLEKSRLLSDRFSAERPKGSFSTLEIQRTEQGDSAMYLCASSLGGTGEGYGYTFGSGTRLTVV.

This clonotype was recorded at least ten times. In nucleotides, the CDR3 is TGTGCCAGCTCACCACGGTCGGGGGAAGTAGGCGAGCAGTACTTC. Translated: CASSPRSGEVGEQYF. This chain uses TRBV18 with TRBJ2-7, with D perhaps matching TRBD2 (6 bases). Trimming shortened V by 1 base and J by 6 bases, and 16 bases separated the two germline ends. The CDR3 has 15 residues. Germline CDR1 and CDR2: KGHSH and LQKENI.